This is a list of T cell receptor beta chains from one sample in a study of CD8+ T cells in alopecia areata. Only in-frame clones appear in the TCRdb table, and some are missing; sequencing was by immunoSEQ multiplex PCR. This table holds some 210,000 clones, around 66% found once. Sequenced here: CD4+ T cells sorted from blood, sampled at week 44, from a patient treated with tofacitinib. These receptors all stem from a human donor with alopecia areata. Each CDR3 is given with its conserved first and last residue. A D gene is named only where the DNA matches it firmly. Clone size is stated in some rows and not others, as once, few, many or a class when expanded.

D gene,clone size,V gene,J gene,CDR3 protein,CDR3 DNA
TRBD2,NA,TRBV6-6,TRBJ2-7,CASSTGTSFYEQYF,TGTGCCAGCAGTACCGGGACTAGTTTCTACGAGCAGTACTTC
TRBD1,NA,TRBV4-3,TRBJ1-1,CASSQGTLTTGRKDFF,TGCGCCAGCAGCCAAGGGACCCTAACGACAGGGAGAAAAGATTTCTTT
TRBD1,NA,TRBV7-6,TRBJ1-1,CASSLTQGGGTNTEAFF,TGTGCCAGCAGCTTAACACAGGGGGGGGGAACGAACACTGAAGCTTTCTTT
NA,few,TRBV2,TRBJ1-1,CAGGRNTEAFF,TGTGCCGGGGGCAGGAACACTGAAGCTTTCTTT
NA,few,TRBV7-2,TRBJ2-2,CASSLESRTNTGELFF,TGTGCCAGCAGCTTAGAGTCCAGGACGAACACCGGGGAGCTGTTTTTT
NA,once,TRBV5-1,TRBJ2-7,CASSTPTAYEQYF,TGCGCCAGCAGCACTCCGACAGCCTACGAGCAGTACTTC
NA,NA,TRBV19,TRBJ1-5,CASSAQGINQPQHF,TGTGCCAGTAGTGCCCAGGGGATCAATCAGCCCCAGCATTTT
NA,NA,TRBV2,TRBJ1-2,CASSEVSAGVTNYGYTF,TGTGCCAGCAGTGAAGTGTCGGCAGGGGTCACTAACTATGGCTACACCTTC
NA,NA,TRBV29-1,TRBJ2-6,CSVESRPSGANVLTF,TGCAGCGTTGAATCTCGGCCCTCTGGGGCCAACGTCCTGACTTTC
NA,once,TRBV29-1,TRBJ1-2,CSADHPNYGYTF,TGCAGCGCCGACCACCCTAACTATGGCTACACCTTC
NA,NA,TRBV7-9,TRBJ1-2,CASSQQMGGYTF,TGTGCCAGCAGCCAGCAAATGGGAGGCTACACCTTC
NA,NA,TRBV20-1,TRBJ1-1,CSARGVVEAFF,TGCAGTGCTAGAGGCGTAGTCGAAGCTTTCTTT
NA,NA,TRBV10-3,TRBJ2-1,CAISGDGYNEQFF,TGTGCCATCAGTGGGGACGGTTACAATGAGCAGTTCTTC
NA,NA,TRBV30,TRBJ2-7,CAGMAQFGEQYF,TGTGCGGGAATGGCTCAGTTCGGCGAGCAGTACTTC
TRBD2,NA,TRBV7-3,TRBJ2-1,CASSLLAGAQGEQFF,TGTGCCAGCAGCTTATTAGCGGGGGCTCAGGGTGAGCAGTTCTTC
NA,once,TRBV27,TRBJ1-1,CASSRGAVTEAFF,TGTGCCAGCAGCCGGGGGGCGGTTACTGAAGCTTTCTTT
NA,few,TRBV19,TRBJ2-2,CASSRRGADPGELFF,TGTGCCAGTAGTCGAAGGGGCGCTGACCCCGGGGAGCTGTTTTTT
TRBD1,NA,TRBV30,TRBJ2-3,CAWSVNPTGKTQYF,TGTGCCTGGAGTGTAAACCCGACAGGGAAGACGCAGTATTTT
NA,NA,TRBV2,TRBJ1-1,CASSGSLEAFF,TGTGCCAGCAGTGGCAGCCTTGAAGCTTTCTTT
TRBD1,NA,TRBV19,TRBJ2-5,CASSIGQGKETQYF,TGTGCCAGTAGTATCGGACAGGGTAAAGAGACCCAGTACTTC
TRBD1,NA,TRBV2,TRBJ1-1,CASRDREIAEAFF,TGTGCCAGCAGGGACAGGGAGATTGCGGAGGCTTTCTTT
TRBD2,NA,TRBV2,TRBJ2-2,CASSPIRTSGGTGELFF,TGTGCCAGCAGTCCGATAAGGACTAGCGGGGGGACCGGGGAGCTGTTTTTT
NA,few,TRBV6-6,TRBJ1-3,CASSYSGSGNTIYF,TGTGCCAGCAGTTACTCCGGGTCTGGAAACACCATATATTTT
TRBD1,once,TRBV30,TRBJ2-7,CAWREGTGDYEQYF,TGTGCCTGGAGGGAGGGGACAGGGGACTACGAGCAGTACTTC
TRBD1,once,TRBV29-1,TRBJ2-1,CSVLGQGASNEQFF,TGCAGCGTTCTGGGACAGGGGGCATCAAATGAGCAGTTCTTC
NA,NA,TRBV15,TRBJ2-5,CATSREPRETQYF,TGTGCCACCAGCAGAGAGCCCCGAGAGACCCAGTACTTC
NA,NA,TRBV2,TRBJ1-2,CASSENSPGYTF,TGTGCCAGCAGTGAAAACAGCCCCGGCTACACCTTC
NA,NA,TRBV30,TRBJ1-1,CAWSGTITEAFF,TGTGCCTGGAGCGGGACAATCACTGAAGCTTTCTTT
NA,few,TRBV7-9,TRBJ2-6,CASKLAGSGANVLTF,TGTGCCAGCAAACTTGCTGGCTCTGGGGCCAACGTCCTGACTTTC
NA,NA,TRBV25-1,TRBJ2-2,CASSDPSGPSAGELFF,TGTGCCAGCAGTGACCCCTCGGGACCCTCGGCCGGGGAGCTGTTTTTT
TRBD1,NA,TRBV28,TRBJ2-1,CASSSHLGDRGRNEQFF,TGTGCCAGCAGTTCCCATCTGGGGGACAGGGGACGGAATGAGCAGTTCTTC
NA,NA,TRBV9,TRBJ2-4,CASSAHDALQYDIQYF,TGTGCCAGCAGCGCCCATGACGCCCTTCAATATGACATTCAGTACTTC
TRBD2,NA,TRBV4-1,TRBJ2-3,CASSQSLSGGAADTQYF,TGCGCCAGCAGCCAAAGCCTGAGCGGGGGGGCCGCAGATACGCAGTATTTT
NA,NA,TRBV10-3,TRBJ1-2,CAISESQGAYYGYTF,TGTGCCATCAGTGAGTCACAGGGCGCCTACTATGGCTACACCTTC
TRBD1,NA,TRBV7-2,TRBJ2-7,CASSPGTAVYEQYF,TGTGCCAGCAGCCCCGGGACAGCGGTCTACGAGCAGTACTTC
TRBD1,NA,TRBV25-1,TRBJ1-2,CASSPPGGYGYTF,TGTGCCAGCAGTCCTCCAGGGGGCTATGGCTACACCTTC
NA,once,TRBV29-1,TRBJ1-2,CSVAVGGYGYTF,TGCAGCGTTGCTGTTGGGGGCTATGGCTACACCTTC